Each of the 3 T cell receptor beta chains below was sequenced from the same sample in a study of OX40 agonist ivuxolimab in advanced cancers. Libraries were prepared by immunoSEQ multiplex PCR; TCRdb keeps only in-frame clonotypes and omits some of them. The table includes about 55,000 clones, 85% to 90% detected once. Material: CD4+ or CD8+ T cells sorted from blood, obtained in a trial of the OX40 agonist ivuxolimab. The receptors were sampled from an adult with an advanced solid tumor such as melanoma, head and neck, liver or kidney cancer.

The CDR3 is CASSVADRALNYGYTF. The CDR3, as DNA: TGTGCCAGCAGCGTAGCCGACAGAGCCCTTAACTATGGCTACACCTTC. The chain carries TRBV9 and TRBJ1-2, with a tentative D call TRBD1 (5 bases). V lost 0 bases and J 1 base, leaving 13 bases between the germline ends. Germline CDR1 reads SGDLS; CDR2 reads YYNGEE. The CDR3 spans 16 residues.

This chain connects TRBV7-9 to TRBJ2-5; 7 positions match TRBD1. This CDR3 comprises 15 residues. V shed 4 bases and J 2 bases; nucleotides not matched to a gene: 7. Germline-derived CDR1 and CDR2 are SEHNR and FQNEAQ (reference sequence). The CDR3 DNA is TGTGCCAGCAGCTCGCACCTACAGGGGCAAGAGACCCAGTACTTC. Its protein product is CASSSHLQGQETQYF.

This sequence joins TRBV28 and TRBJ1-4, with D hard to call. Germline V lookup: CDR1 MDHEN, CDR2 SYDVKM. The V end was cut by 3 bases, the J end by 0 bases, with 11 bases between. The CDR3 runs to 16 residues. CDR3 residues: CASSLGMAPTNEKLFF. In DNA form, the CDR3 reads TGTGCCAGCAGTTTGGGCATGGCGCCAACTAATGAAAAACTGTTTTTT.